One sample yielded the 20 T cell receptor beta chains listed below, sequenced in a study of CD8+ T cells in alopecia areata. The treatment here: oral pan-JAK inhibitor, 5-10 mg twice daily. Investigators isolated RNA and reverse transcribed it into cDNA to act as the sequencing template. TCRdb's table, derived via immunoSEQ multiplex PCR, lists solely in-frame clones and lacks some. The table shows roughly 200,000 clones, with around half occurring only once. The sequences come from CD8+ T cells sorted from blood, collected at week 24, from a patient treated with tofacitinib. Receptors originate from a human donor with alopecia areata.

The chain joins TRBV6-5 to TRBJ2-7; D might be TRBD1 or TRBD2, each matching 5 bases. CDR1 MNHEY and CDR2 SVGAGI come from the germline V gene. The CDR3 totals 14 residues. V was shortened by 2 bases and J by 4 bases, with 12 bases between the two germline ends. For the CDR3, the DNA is TGTGCCAGCAGTTACGCCGGGACGAGATACGAGCAGTACTTC. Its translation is CASSYAGTRYEQYF.

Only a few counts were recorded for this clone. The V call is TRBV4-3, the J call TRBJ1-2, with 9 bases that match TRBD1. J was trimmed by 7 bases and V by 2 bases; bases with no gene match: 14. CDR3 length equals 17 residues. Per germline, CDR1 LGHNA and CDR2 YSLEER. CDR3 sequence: CASSQKASGTGIGGYTF. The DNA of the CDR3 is TGCGCCAGCAGCCAAAAAGCGTCCGGGACAGGGATCGGTGGCTACACCTTC.

The CDR3 here is CASKNGTTPGELFF. The CDR3 region has the DNA TGTGCCAGCAAGAATGGGACTACTCCCGGGGAGCTGTTTTTT. The rearrangement links TRBV2 to TRBJ2-2; 7 bases fit TRBD2. Germline lookup yields CDR1 SNHLY and CDR2 FYNNEI. The CDR3 runs to 14 residues. Losses at the gene ends were 7 bases for V and 6 bases for J; bases not matched to a gene: 8.

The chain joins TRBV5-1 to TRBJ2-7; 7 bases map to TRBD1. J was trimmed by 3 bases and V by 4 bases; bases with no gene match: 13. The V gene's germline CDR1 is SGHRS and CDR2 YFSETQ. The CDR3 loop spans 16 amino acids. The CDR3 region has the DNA TGCGCCAGCAGCCGCGGTAGTTGGACAGGAAACTACGAGCAGTACTTC. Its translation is CASSRGSWTGNYEQYF.

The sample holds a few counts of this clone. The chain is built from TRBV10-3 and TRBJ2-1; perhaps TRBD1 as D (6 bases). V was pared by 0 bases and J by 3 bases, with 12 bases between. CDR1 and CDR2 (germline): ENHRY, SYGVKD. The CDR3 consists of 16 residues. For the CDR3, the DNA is TGTGCCATCAGTGAGTCGGTCGGACAGTACTACAATGAGCAGTTCTTC. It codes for CAISESVGQYYNEQFF.

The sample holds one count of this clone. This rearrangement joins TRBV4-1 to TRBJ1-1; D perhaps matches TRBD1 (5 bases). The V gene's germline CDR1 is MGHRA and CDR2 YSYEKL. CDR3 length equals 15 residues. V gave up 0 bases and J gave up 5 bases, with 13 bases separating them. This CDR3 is CASSQDRGTGTEAFF. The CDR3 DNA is TGCGCCAGCAGCCAAGATCGGGGGACTGGGACTGAAGCTTTCTTT.

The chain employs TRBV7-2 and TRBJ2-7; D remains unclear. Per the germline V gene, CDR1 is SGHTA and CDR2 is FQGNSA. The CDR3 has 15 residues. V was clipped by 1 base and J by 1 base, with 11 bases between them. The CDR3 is CASSLDASTSYEQYF. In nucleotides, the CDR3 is TGTGCCAGCAGCTTAGATGCCAGCACTTCCTACGAGCAGTACTTC.

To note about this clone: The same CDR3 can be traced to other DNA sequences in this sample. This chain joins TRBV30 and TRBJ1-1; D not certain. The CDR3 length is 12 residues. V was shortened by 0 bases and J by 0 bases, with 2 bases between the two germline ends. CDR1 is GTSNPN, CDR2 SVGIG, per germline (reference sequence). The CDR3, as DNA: TGTGCCTGGAGTGTACTGAACACTGAAGCTTTCTTT. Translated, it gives CAWSVLNTEAFF.

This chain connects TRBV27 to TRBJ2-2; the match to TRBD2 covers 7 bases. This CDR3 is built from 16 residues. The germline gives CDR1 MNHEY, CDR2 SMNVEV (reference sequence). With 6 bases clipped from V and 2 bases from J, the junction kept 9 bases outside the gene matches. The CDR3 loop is CASSPGGWTNTGELFF. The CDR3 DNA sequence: TGTGCCAGCAGCCCCGGGGGGTGGACAAACACCGGGGAGCTGTTTTTT.

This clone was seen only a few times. The CDR3 bases are TGCGCCAGCAGCCAAGATGGGGGGACAGGGACTACCGAGCAGTACTTC. It encodes CASSQDGGTGTTEQYF. V is TRBV4-1 and J is TRBJ2-7; 9 nucleotides line up with TRBD1. V lost 0 bases and J lost 6; bases outside the gene matches: 9. CDR3 length: 16 residues. The germline gives CDR1 MGHRA, CDR2 YSYEKL.

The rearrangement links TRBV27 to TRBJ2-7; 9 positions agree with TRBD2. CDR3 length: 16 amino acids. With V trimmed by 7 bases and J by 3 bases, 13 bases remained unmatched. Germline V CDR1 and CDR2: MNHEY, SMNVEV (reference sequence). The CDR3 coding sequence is TGTGCCAGCACTCCCCTAGGAGCAGCGGGGGGCTACGAGCAGTACTTC. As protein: CASTPLGAAGGYEQYF.

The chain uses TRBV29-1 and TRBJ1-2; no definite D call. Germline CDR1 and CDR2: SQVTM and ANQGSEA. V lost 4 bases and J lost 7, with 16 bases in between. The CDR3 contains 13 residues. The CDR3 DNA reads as TGCAGCGTTGTAGGGTGGAGGGAGGGTGGCTACACCTTC. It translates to CSVVGWREGGYTF.

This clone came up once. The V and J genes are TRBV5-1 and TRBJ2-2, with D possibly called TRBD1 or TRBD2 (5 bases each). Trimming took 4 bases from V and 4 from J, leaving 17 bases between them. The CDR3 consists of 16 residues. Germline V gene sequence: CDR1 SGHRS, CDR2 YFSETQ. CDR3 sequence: CASSPIPGRFTGELFF. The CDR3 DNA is TGCGCCAGCAGCCCCATTCCAGGGAGATTCACCGGGGAGCTGTTTTTT.

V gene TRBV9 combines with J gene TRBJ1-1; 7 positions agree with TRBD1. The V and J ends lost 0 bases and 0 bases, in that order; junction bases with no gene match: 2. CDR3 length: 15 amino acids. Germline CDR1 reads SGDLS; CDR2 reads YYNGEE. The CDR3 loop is CASSVGTGVNTEAFF. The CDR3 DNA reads TGTGCCAGCAGCGTAGGCACAGGGGTGAACACTGAAGCTTTCTTT.

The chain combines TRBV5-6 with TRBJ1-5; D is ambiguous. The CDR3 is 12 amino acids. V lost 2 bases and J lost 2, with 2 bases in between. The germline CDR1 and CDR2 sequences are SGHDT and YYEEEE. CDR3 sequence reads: CASSFGNQPQHF. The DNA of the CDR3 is TGTGCCAGCAGCTTTGGCAATCAGCCCCAGCATTTT.

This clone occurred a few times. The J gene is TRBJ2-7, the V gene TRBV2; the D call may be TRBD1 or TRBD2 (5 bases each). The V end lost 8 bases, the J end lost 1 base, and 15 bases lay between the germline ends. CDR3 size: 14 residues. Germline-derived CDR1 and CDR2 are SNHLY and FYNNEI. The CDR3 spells CASDPGTESYEQYF. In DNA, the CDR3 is TGTGCCAGCGACCCCGGGACGGAGTCCTACGAGCAGTACTTC.

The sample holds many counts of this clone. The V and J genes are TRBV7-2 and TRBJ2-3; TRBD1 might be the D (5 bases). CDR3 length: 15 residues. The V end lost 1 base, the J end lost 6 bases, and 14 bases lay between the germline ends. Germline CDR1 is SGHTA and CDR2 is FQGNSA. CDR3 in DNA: TGTGCCAGCAGCTTAGTGGGGCCAGGCCCCGATACGCAGTATTTT. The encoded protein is CASSLVGPGPDTQYF.

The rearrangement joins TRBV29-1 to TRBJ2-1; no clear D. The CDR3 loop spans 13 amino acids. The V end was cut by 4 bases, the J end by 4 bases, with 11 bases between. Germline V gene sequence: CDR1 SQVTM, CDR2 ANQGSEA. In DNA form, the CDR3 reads TGCAGCGTTGTAACCGGGTGGTACAATGAGCAGTTCTTC. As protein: CSVVTGWYNEQFF.

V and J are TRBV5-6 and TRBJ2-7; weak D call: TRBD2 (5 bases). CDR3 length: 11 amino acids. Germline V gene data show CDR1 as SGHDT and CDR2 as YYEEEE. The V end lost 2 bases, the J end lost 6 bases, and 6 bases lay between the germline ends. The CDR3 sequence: CASSFAGEQYF. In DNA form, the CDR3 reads TGTGCCAGCAGCTTTGCGGGCGAGCAGTACTTC.

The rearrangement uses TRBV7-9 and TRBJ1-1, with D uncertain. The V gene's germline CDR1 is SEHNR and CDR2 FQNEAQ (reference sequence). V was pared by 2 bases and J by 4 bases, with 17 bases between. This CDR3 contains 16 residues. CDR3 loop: CASSLPAGRSSTEAFF. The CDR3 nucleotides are TGTGCCAGCAGCTTACCGGCGGGTAGGTCGAGCACTGAAGCTTTCTTT. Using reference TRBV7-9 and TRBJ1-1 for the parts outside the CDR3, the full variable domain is DTGVSQNPRHKITKRGQNVTFRCDPISEHNRLYWYRQTLGQGPEFLTYFQNEAQLEKSRLLSDRFSAERPKGSFSTLEIQRTEQGDSAMYLCASSLPAGRSSTEAFFGQGTRLTVV.